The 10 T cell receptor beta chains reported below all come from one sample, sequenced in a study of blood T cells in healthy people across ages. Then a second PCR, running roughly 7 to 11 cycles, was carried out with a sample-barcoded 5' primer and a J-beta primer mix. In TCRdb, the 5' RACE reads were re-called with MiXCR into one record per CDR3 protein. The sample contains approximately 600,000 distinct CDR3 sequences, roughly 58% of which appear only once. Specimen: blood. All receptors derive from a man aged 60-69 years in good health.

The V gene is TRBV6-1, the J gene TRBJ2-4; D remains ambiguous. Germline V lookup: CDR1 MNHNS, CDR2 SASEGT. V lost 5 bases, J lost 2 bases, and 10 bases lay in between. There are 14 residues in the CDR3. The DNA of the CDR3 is TGTGCCAGCAGTCATAGAGGATCCAAAAACATTCAGTACTTC. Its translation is CASSHRGSKNIQYF.

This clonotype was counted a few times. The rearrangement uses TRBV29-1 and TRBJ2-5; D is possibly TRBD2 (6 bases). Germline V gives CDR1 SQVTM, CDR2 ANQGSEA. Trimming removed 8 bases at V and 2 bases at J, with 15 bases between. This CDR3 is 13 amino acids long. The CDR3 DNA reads TGCAGCTTACGACCGGGACTTCAAGAGACCCAGTACTTC. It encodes CSLRPGLQETQYF.

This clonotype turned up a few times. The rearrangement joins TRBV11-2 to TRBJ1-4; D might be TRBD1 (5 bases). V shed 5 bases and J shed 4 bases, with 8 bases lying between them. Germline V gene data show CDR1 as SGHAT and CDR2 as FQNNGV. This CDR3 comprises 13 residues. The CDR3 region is CASSLTVNEKLFF. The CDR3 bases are TGTGCCAGCAGCCTGACAGTTAATGAAAAACTGTTTTTT.

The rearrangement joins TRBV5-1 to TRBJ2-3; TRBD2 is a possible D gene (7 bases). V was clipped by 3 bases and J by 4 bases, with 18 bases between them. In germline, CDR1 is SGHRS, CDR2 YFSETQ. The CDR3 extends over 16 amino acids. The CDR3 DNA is TGCGCCAGCAGCTCCGGGGGGCCCCCCTTCTCAGATACGCAGTATTTT. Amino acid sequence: CASSSGGPPFSDTQYF. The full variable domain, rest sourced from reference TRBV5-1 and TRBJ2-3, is KAGVTQTPRYLIKTRGQQVTLSCSPISGHRSVSWYQQTPGQGLQFLFEYFSETQRNKGNFPGRFSGRQFSNSRSEMNVSTLELGDSALYLCASSSGGPPFSDTQYFGPGTRLTVL.

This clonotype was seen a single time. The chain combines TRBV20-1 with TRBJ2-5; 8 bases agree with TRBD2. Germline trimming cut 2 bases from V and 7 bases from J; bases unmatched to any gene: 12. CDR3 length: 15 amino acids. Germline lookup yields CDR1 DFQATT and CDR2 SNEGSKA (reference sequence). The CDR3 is CSARNREHRGGTQYF. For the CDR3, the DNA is TGCAGTGCTAGAAACAGGGAGCATCGGGGGGGGACCCAGTACTTC.

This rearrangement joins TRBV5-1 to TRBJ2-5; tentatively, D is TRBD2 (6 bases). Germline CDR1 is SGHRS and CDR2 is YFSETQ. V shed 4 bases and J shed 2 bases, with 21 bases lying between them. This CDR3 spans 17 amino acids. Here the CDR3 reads CASSPRAGRTSQETQYF. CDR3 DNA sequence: TGCGCCAGCAGCCCTCGGGCGGGGCGGACTTCGCAAGAGACCCAGTACTTC.

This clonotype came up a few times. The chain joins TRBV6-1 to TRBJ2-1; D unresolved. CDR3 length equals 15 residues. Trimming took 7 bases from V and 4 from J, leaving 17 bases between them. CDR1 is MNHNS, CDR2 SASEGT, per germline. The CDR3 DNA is TGTGCCAGCACCGGACCGGCACGCCTTTACAATGAGCAGTTCTTC. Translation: CASTGPARLYNEQFF.

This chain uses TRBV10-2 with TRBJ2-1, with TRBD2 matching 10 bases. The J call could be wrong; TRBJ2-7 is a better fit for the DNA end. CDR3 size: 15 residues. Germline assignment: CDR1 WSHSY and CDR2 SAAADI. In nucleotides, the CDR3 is TGCGCCAGCAGGCTAGCGGGGGTCTCCTACAATGAGCAGTACTTC. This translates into CASRLAGVSYNEQYF.

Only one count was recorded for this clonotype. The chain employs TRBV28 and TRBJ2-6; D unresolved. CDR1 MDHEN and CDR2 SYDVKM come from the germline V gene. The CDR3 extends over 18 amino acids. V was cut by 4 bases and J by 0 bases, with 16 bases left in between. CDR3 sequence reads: CASSSLGSLTSGANVLTF. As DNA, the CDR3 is TGTGCCAGCAGTTCCCTGGGATCCCTCACCTCTGGGGCCAACGTCCTGACTTTC.

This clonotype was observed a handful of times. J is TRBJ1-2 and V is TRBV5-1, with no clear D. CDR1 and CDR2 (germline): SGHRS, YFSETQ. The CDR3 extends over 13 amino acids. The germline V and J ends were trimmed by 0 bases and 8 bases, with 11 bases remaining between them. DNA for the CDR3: TGCGCCAGCAGCTTGGGACTCGTAGGCGGCTACACCTTC. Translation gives CASSLGLVGGYTF.